Listed here are 12 T cell receptor beta chains from one sample, sequenced in a study of identical twins. TCRdb fed the 5' RACE reads into MiXCR, producing one record per CDR3 protein. The sample contains approximately 1.8 million distinct CDR3 sequences, less than 40% of which appear only once. Input material: cord blood. Receptors originate from a newborn girl in good health.

J is TRBJ1-6 and V is TRBV12-3 or TRBV12-4; D uncertain. The V end lost 2 bases, the J end lost 7 bases, and 6 bases lay between the germline ends. The CDR3 totals 13 residues. The CDR3 loop reads CASSLRENSPLHF. CDR3 in DNA: TGTGCCAGCAGTTTACGAGAGAATTCACCCCTCCACTTT.

V is TRBV20-1 and J is TRBJ1-5, with a weak D call TRBD1 (5 bases). CDR3 length: 15 residues. V was cut by 3 bases and J by 1 base, with 13 bases left in between. Germline values: CDR1 DFQATT, CDR2 SNEGSKA (reference sequence). CDR3 DNA: TGCAGTGCTAGCATGGGGCGCAGAAGCAATCAGCCCCAGCATTTT. Translating it yields CSASMGRRSNQPQHF.

With regard to this clonotype: A clone one base away is much larger, so this may be a read error. V usage is TRBV5-1 and J usage is TRBJ2-5; 11 bases match TRBD2. J lost 11 bases, V lost 1 base, and 10 bases had no gene match. The CDR3 contains 15 residues. The germline CDR1 and CDR2 sequences are SGHRS and YFSETQ. In nucleotides, the CDR3 is TGCGCCAGCAGCTTGACTAGCGGGAGTGACAATGAGCAGTACTTC. Amino acids: CASSLTSGSDNEQYF.

This clonotype showed up just a few times. The gene calls are TRBV7-9 and TRBJ2-4, with 9 nucleotides matching TRBD1. The J segment lost 1 base and the V segment lost 1 base, leaving 8 bases of the junction unmatched. The CDR3 spans 18 residues. Germline loops: CDR1 SEHNR, CDR2 FQNEAQ (reference sequence). CDR3 DNA: TGTGCCAGCAGCTTAGGCTTTAAAGGACAGGGGGCCAAAAACATTCAGTACTTC. Encoded protein: CASSLGFKGQGAKNIQYF.

This clonotype was seen just once. CDR3 residues: CASSRAPNSNQPQHF. CDR3 nucleotide sequence: TGTGCCAGCAGTAGGGCGCCGAATAGCAATCAGCCCCAGCATTTT. The chain couples TRBV2 to TRBJ1-5, with D unclear. CDR1 SNHLY and CDR2 FYNNEI come from the germline V gene. There are 15 residues in the CDR3. Trimming took 5 bases from V and 0 from J, leaving 11 bases between them.

This sequence joins TRBV18 and TRBJ1-5; D remains ambiguous. V was cut by 2 bases and J by 3 bases, with 14 bases left in between. Germline lookup yields CDR1 KGHSH and CDR2 LQKENI. The CDR3 spans 16 residues. In DNA form, the CDR3 reads TGTGCCAGCTCACCAGTGGGCAGTGGTGACAATCAGCCCCAGCATTTT. It encodes CASSPVGSGDNQPQHF.

The chain has TRBV6-1 and TRBJ1-2; possible D gene TRBD1, 6 bases. The germline V gene encodes CDR1 MNHNS and CDR2 SASEGT. The CDR3 length is 16 residues. V lost 2 bases and J lost 3, with 16 bases in between. CDR3 nucleotide sequence: TGTGCCAGCAGTGAATTTTCCAGGGGCGGATACTATGGCTACACCTTC. This sequence encodes CASSEFSRGGYYGYTF.

This clonotype was recorded only once. The chain joins TRBV12-3 or TRBV12-4 to TRBJ2-3; 12 bases map to TRBD1. There are 16 residues in the CDR3. J lost 5 bases, V lost 6 bases, and 9 bases had no gene match. The CDR3 sequence is CASRPWDRGQGDTQYF. The CDR3 DNA reads as TGTGCCAGCAGACCTTGGGACAGGGGGCAAGGAGATACGCAGTATTTT.

The chain recombines TRBV5-1 with TRBJ2-7; D gene ambiguous. This CDR3 is 13 amino acids long. Looked up from germline, CDR1 is SGHRS and CDR2 is YFSETQ. Between the trimmed V and J ends, which lost 3 bases and 5 bases, there was a span of 12 bases. The CDR3 is CASSYQVLNEQYF. CDR3 in DNA: TGCGCCAGCAGCTACCAGGTATTGAACGAGCAGTACTTC. Using reference TRBV5-1 and TRBJ2-7 for the parts outside the CDR3, the full variable domain is KAGVTQTPRYLIKTRGQQVTLSCSPISGHRSVSWYQQTPGQGLQFLFEYFSETQRNKGNFPGRFSGRQFSNSRSEMNVSTLELGDSALYLCASSYQVLNEQYFGPGTRLTVT.

Only a few counts were recorded for this clonotype. The chain joins TRBV9 to TRBJ1-6, with TRBD1 matching 8 bases. The CDR3 runs 15 residues. Germline lookup yields CDR1 SGDLS and CDR2 YYNGEE. The ends lost 0 bases at V and 8 bases at J; junction bases unmatched: 4. In DNA form, the CDR3 reads TGTGCCAGCAGCGTAGGCGGGACAGGATATTCACCCCTCCACTTT. Residues: CASSVGGTGYSPLHF.

This clonotype appeared a few times. The CDR3 bases are TGTGCCAGCAACCAAAACAGGTACTACGAGCAGTACTTC. Translating it yields CASNQNRYYEQYF. The chain recombines TRBV6-2 or TRBV6-3 with TRBJ2-7; the D gene is possibly TRBD1 (5 bases). CDR1 is MNHEY and CDR2 is SVGEGT in the germline V gene. The CDR3 has 13 residues. Trimming took off 7 bases at V and 3 bases at J, with 13 bases between the two ends.

V gene TRBV12-3 or TRBV12-4 combines with J gene TRBJ1-1; D might be TRBD1 (6 bases). V was pared by 3 bases and J by 10 bases, with 9 bases between. The CDR3 extends over 11 amino acids. This CDR3 reads CASSLLGGAFF. The CDR3 DNA is TGTGCCAGCAGTTTGTTAGGGGGAGCTTTCTTT.